What follows is one TCR beta chain and its context. This clonotype was seen ten or more times. Its target antigen remains unknown. No much larger clone exists at a distance of one base, and base qualities are not known. For this chain, trimming is 6 bases at the V end and 0 bases at the J end, and the number of junction bases without a gene match is 10. Including cysteine and phenylalanine, the CDR3 has 16 amino acids. CDR3 DNA is the only sequence kept; it has 48 bases, read in frame from the first base. From the germline V gene (reference sequence), CDR1 is DFQATT and CDR2 is SNEGSKA. This sample is drawn from a study of naive and memory T cell subsets (dated by TCRdb to 2016 to 2017). Study-wide context: The figure summarizing these samples reported about 10 blood donors, 7 tuberculin skin test biopsies and 3 saline control biopsies. Skin biopsies were taken from tuberculin skin test sites or from saline-injected control sites and were processed for RNA extraction as described before. PCR2 was typically performed as a SYBR Green qPCR that was stopped at a set threshold, although end-point PCR (roughly 6 cycles) could be used instead for low-input samples.

The protocol used for the library was UMI-ligation and nested PCR. The ligated cDNA was amplified in four rounds of PCR with nested alpha and beta constant region primers together with the SP2 primer. TCR RNA was reverse transcribed with SuperScript IV using alpha and beta constant region primers for the blood and skin samples. T4 RNA ligase 1 was used to ligate an oligonucleotide containing the Illumina SP2 primer and a UMI to the 3' end of the cDNA. The 12-nucleotide UMI consisted of two random hexamers with an eight-base spacer between the hexamers to prevent hairpin formation. From the second PCR onward, TCR alpha and beta chain libraries were processed separately, and dual indexing was applied for multiplexing. After pooling, the indexed libraries were analyzed by capillary electrophoresis and sequenced on either an Illumina MiSeq or NextSeq. PhiX DNA at about 5-7% was added to the libraries to raise base diversity and improve cluster recognition. Concerning the study's data processing: Demultiplexor extracted UMIs from read 2, combined them with read 1 TCR sequence, and split reads by sample indices. Decombinator identified V and J genes and V-J junctions and gave each TCR a five-part identifier that included V and J deletions. Collapsinator used UMIs to correct sequencing errors and PCR amplification heterogeneity, producing a UMI-based abundance for each TCR. CDR3Translator converted identifiers to nucleotide sequence, translated to amino acids, and extracted CDR3 regions using terminal motifs. Error-corrected counts of alpha and beta TCRs from blood and skin were compared after being normalized to the amount of input RNA. TCRdb ran its own pipeline on the public reads, namely fastp trimming at Q25 and MiXCR clone calling, and kept in-frame beta chains. Rows with a matching CDR3 protein are joined into one entry that keeps the most common DNA and genes. Clone size and V and J calls follow TCRdb, not the original study. The sample has some 14,000 distinct CDR3 sequences on record, 5.2% of them singletons. The ten largest clonotypes hold roughly 8.2% of the sample.

Here is what the overall study found, with its caveats: The paper did not give details of skin biopsy collection and RNA processing, instead referencing earlier studies for those details. The RNA-based method was acknowledged to be potentially sensitive to changes in TCR transcripts with T cell activation and differentiation. The larger number of TCRs at tuberculin skin test sites was interpreted as T cell infiltration of a delayed type IV hypersensitivity reaction. TCR sequences were reportedly recovered from both types of skin biopsy, with far more TCRs being found at tuberculin skin test sites.

The label giving this sample's treatment or condition can be read as: skin biopsy from PPD injection site in Mantoux-positive individual. A robust, sensitive protocol for the amplification, sequencing and analysis of TCRs was described in the study, in which 3' ligation of a UMI-containing oligonucleotide to TCR cDNA was used. The tuberculin skin test biopsies were taken from PPD-injected sites in individuals who had a positive Mantoux test. Total RNA was treated with RQ1 DNase, without cell sorting, prior to reverse transcription, with an input of about 1 to 1,100 ng being targeted. Skin biopsy and whole blood libraries were made to test pipeline robustness in samples where T cells form a minority population.

The material sequenced was skin, taken from a tuberculin skin test site. The sequence came from an adult in good health. The chain links TRBV20-1 with TRBJ1-5, with 8 central nucleotides matching TRBD1. CDR3 protein: CSARKTGVNSNQPQHF. The bases read TGCAGTGCGAGGAAGACAGGGGTCAATAGCAATCAGCCCCAGCATTTT.